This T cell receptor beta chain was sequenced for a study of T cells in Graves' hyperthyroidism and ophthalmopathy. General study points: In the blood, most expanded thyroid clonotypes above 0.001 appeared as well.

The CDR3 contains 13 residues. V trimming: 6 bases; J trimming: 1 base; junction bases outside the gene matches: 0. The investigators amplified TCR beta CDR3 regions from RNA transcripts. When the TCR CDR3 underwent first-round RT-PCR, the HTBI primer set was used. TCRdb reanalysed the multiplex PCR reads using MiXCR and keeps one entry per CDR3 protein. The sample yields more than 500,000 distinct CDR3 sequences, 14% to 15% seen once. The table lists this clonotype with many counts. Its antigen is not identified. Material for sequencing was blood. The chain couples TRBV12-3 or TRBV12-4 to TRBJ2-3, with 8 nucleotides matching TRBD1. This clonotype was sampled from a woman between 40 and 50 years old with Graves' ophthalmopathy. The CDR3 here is CASRTGGTDTQYF. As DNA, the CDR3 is TGTGCCAGCAGGACAGGGGGCACAGATACGCAGTATTTT.